Listed below are T cell receptor beta chains from one sample, sequenced in a study of yellow fever vaccine responses in identical twins. MiXCR, applied by TCRdb to the RT-PCR reads, yields one record per CDR3 protein. This repertoire shows fewer than 600 distinct CDR3 sequences, over 70% found once; its top ten account for 24%. This material consisted of T cells from blood (PBMCs), unsorted or a sorted subset (not recorded which), taken before or after yellow fever vaccination (not recorded which). All receptors come from a female donor who received the yellow fever vaccine. Both conserved end residues are part of each CDR3. A D gene is named only where the DNA matches it firmly. Size is stated for part of the rows, as once, few or many counts, or as a class when the clone is expanded.

d_call | j_call | clone_size | v_call | cdr3_aa | cdr3_nt
NA | TRBJ2-2 | NA | TRBV4-3 | CASSQSQGLMGELFF | TGCGCCAGCAGCCAATCGCAAGGCTTAATGGGGGAGCTGTTTTTT
TRBD1 | TRBJ1-1 | NA | TRBV10-1 | CASSAGTGEPAFF | TGCGCCAGCAGTGCAGGGACAGGGGAACCGGCTTTCTTT
TRBD1 | TRBJ1-1 | NA | TRBV30 | CAWSVTGDTEAFF | TGTGCCTGGAGCGTAACAGGGGACACTGAAGCTTTCTTT
NA | TRBJ2-1 | NA | TRBV13 | CASSLGPDSFNEQFF | TGTGCCAGCAGCTTGGGCCCCGACTCCTTCAATGAGCAGTTCTTC
NA | TRBJ1-4 | NA | TRBV7-6 | CASSFSSNEKLFF | TGTGCCAGCAGCTTCTCGTCTAATGAAAAACTGTTTTTT
TRBD2 | TRBJ2-1 | NA | TRBV25-1 | CASSEPGTSGSNEQFF | TGTGCCAGCAGTGAACCGGGGACTAGCGGGAGCAATGAGCAGTTCTTC
TRBD2 | TRBJ2-5 | NA | TRBV11-1 | CASSLGGAGAPETQYF | TGTGCCAGCAGCTTAGGTGGAGCGGGAGCGCCTGAGACCCAGTACTTC
NA | TRBJ2-1 | NA | TRBV4-3 | CASSQDQGRDEQFF | TGCGCCAGCAGCCAAGATCAGGGTCGGGATGAGCAGTTCTTC
NA | TRBJ2-7 | NA | TRBV4-2 | CASSPEAGSYEQYF | TGTGCCAGCAGCCCTGAGGCGGGTTCCTACGAGCAGTACTTC
TRBD2 | TRBJ2-7 | NA | TRBV4-1 | CASSQGLAKYEQYF | TGCGCCAGCAGCCAGGGACTAGCGAAATACGAGCAGTACTTC
TRBD1 | TRBJ2-7 | once | TRBV6-5 | CASSYSGDSFYEQYF | TGTGCCAGCAGTTACTCGGGGGACAGCTTTTACGAGCAGTACTTC
TRBD1 | TRBJ2-1 | NA | TRBV4-3 | CASSQDSGTGGYEQFF | TGCGCCAGCAGCCAAGATTCCGGGACAGGGGGTTATGAGCAGTTCTTC
NA | TRBJ1-2 | NA | TRBV4-1 | CASSQSVPDGYTF | TGCGCCAGCAGCCAGAGTGTCCCGGATGGCTACACCTTC
NA | TRBJ2-1 | few | TRBV15 | CATSRVRSSTEGDEQFF | TGTGCCACCAGCAGAGTGAGGTCGTCTACCGAAGGTGATGAGCAGTTCTTC
NA | TRBJ1-5 | NA | TRBV28 | CASSKNQPQHF | TGTGCCAGCAGCAAAAATCAGCCCCAGCATTTT
NA | TRBJ2-1 | few | TRBV4-3 | CASSLDGSHNEQFF | TGCGCCAGCAGCCTTGATGGCAGTCACAATGAGCAGTTCTTC
TRBD2 | TRBJ2-1 | NA | TRBV20-1 | CSASTTSGPTNEQFF | TGCAGTGCTAGTACTACTAGCGGTCCCACCAATGAGCAGTTCTTC
NA | TRBJ2-1 | NA | TRBV4-3 | CASSQDSGSSYNEQFF | TGCGCCAGCAGCCAAGATTCCGGGAGCTCCTACAATGAGCAGTTCTTC
TRBD1 | TRBJ1-2 | NA | TRBV10-1 | CASSEVTGGDPYGYTF | TGCGCCAGCAGTGAGGTGACAGGGGGCGACCCCTATGGCTACACCTTC
NA | TRBJ2-3 | once | TRBV4-1 | CASSQEGRSTDTQYF | TGCGCCAGCAGCCAAGAAGGGAGGAGCACAGATACGCAGTATTTT
TRBD1 | TRBJ1-5 | NA | TRBV6-1 | CAIRGENQPQHF | TGTGCCATCAGGGGGGAGAATCAGCCCCAGCATTTT
NA | TRBJ1-4 | NA | TRBV4-3 | CASSSEGAANEKLFF | TGCGCCAGCAGCTCAGAGGGAGCCGCTAATGAAAAACTGTTTTTT
NA | TRBJ1-1 | NA | TRBV4-1 | CASSQAGGSNTEAFF | TGCGCCAGCAGCCAAGCTGGGGGCTCGAACACTGAAGCTTTCTTT
NA | TRBJ1-1 | hyperexpanded | TRBV15 | CAIGAGNTEAFF | TGTGCCATCGGAGCCGGGAACACTGAAGCTTTCTTT
NA | TRBJ2-1 | NA | TRBV6-4 | CASSLAEGGHEQFF | TGTGCCAGCAGTCTAGCGGAGGGGGGCCATGAGCAGTTCTTC
NA | TRBJ2-6 | NA | TRBV25-1 | CASSDGPSGANVLTF | TGTGCCAGCAGTGACGGGCCCTCTGGGGCCAACGTCCTGACTTTC
NA | TRBJ2-1 | NA | TRBV6-2/TRBV6-3 | CASSYTSTKSNEQFF | TGTGCCAGCAGTTACACATCGACTAAGTCCAATGAGCAGTTCTTC
TRBD1 | TRBJ2-7 | NA | TRBV29-1 | CSVRTGTPYEQYF | TGCAGCGTCAGGACAGGGACCCCCTACGAGCAGTACTTC
NA | TRBJ2-7 | NA | TRBV4-1 | CASSQDGGVIYEQYF | TGCGCCAGCAGCCAAGATGGGGGCGTGATCTACGAGCAGTACTTC
NA | TRBJ2-7 | once | TRBV5-1 | CASSLVWGPTYEQYF | TGCGCCAGCAGCTTGGTGTGGGGCCCTACCTACGAGCAGTACTTC
NA | TRBJ1-1 | few | TRBV6-5 | CASSYSSEAFF | TGTGCCAGCAGTTACTCCTCTGAAGCTTTCTTT
NA | TRBJ1-1 | NA | TRBV7-6 | CASSQWGNTEAFF | TGTGCCAGCAGCCAGTGGGGGAACACTGAAGCTTTCTTT
TRBD1 | TRBJ2-7 | few | TRBV7-8 | CASSEGAESSYEQYF | TGTGCCAGCAGCGAGGGGGCGGAGAGCTCCTACGAGCAGTACTTC
TRBD2 | TRBJ2-1 | few | TRBV6-2/TRBV6-3 | CASSFLTSGDEQFF | TGTGCCAGCAGCTTTTTAACTAGCGGCGATGAGCAGTTCTTC
TRBD2 | TRBJ2-3 | NA | TRBV11-1 | CASSLAGGPTDTQYF | TGTGCCAGCAGCTTGGCGGGAGGCCCCACAGATACGCAGTATTTT
NA | TRBJ2-7 | NA | TRBV11-1 | CASSLIRSGDRFGYEQYF | TGTGCCAGCAGCTTAATTCGGAGCGGCGACAGGTTCGGGTACGAGCAGTACTTC
NA | TRBJ2-1 | NA | TRBV2 | CASSEDRSYNEQFF | TGTGCCAGCAGTGAAGACCGGAGTTACAATGAGCAGTTCTTC
TRBD1 | TRBJ1-5 | NA | TRBV12-3/TRBV12-4 | CASGTGAEGNQPQHF | TGTGCCAGCGGAACAGGGGCAGAAGGCAATCAGCCCCAGCATTTT
TRBD1 | TRBJ2-6 | NA | TRBV10-1 | CASSGTGGPGANVLTF | TGCGCCAGCAGCGGGACAGGGGGCCCTGGGGCCAACGTCCTGACTTTC
NA | TRBJ1-2 | NA | TRBV2 | CASSRRDTNGYTF | TGTGCCAGCAGTCGTAGGGACACCAATGGCTACACCTTC
NA | TRBJ1-3 | NA | TRBV2 | CASSEAGAYSRGNTIYF | TGTGCCAGCAGTGAAGCGGGGGCCTATTCCCGTGGAAACACCATATATTTT
NA | TRBJ1-5 | few | TRBV2 | CASSHLNQPQHF | TGTGCCAGCAGTCATTTAAATCAGCCCCAGCATTTT
TRBD2 | TRBJ2-3 | once | TRBV4-3 | CASSQERGGLYTQYF | TGCGCCAGCAGCCAAGAGCGGGGGGGCCTTTATACGCAGTATTTT
TRBD2 | TRBJ2-7 | NA | TRBV11-1 | CASSYFGAGGRSSYEQYF | TGTGCCAGCAGTTATTTCGGCGCGGGAGGGCGGAGCTCCTACGAGCAGTACTTC
TRBD2 | TRBJ2-3 | NA | TRBV15 | CATSRDTLAGGPTDTQYF | TGTGCCACCAGCAGAGATACGCTAGCGGGGGGGCCGACAGATACGCAGTATTTT
NA | TRBJ2-1 | NA | TRBV14 | CASSHRVNEQFF | TGTGCCAGCAGCCACAGGGTAAATGAGCAGTTCTTC
NA | TRBJ2-5 | NA | TRBV4-3 | CASSQDLGVGPETQYF | TGCGCCAGCAGCCAAGATTTGGGGGTAGGCCCAGAGACCCAGTACTTC
NA | TRBJ2-1 | NA | TRBV6-2/TRBV6-3 | CASRTQGSYNEQFF | TGTGCCAGCAGAACCCAAGGCTCCTACAATGAGCAGTTCTTC
NA | TRBJ2-1 | NA | TRBV10-3 | CAISGVTGNNEQFF | TGTGCCATCAGTGGGGTGACAGGAAACAATGAGCAGTTCTTC
NA | TRBJ1-2 | NA | TRBV29-1 | CSAGTPANYGYTF | TGCAGCGCAGGGACACCAGCTAACTATGGCTACACCTTC
TRBD2 | TRBJ2-4 | NA | TRBV11-2 | CASSLGLAGPSFGKNIQYF | TGTGCCAGCAGCCTAGGACTAGCGGGACCTTCCTTCGGGAAAAACATTCAGTACTTC
NA | TRBJ1-1 | NA | TRBV6-5 | CASSYSTGANEAFF | TGTGCCAGCAGTTACTCGACGGGGGCCAATGAAGCTTTCTTT
TRBD2 | TRBJ2-7 | NA | TRBV6-1 | CASRLLAGGFADHEQYF | TGTGCCAGCCGACTCCTAGCGGGAGGGTTCGCCGACCACGAGCAGTACTTC
TRBD1 | TRBJ2-1 | NA | TRBV11-1 | CASSTGQGVNNEQFF | TGTGCCAGCAGCACCGGACAGGGGGTCAACAATGAGCAGTTCTTC
TRBD2 | TRBJ2-7 | NA | TRBV4-1 | CASSPLGTSGIYEQYF | TGCGCCAGCAGCCCGTTAGGGACTAGCGGGATCTACGAGCAGTACTTC
NA | TRBJ1-2 | NA | TRBV15 | CATSREWSNYGYTF | TGTGCCACCAGCAGAGAATGGTCAAACTATGGCTACACCTTC
NA | TRBJ2-7 | NA | TRBV11-1 | CASSPIGAYEQYF | TGTGCCAGCAGCCCCATCGGGGCCTACGAGCAGTACTTC